This entry concerns a single TCR beta chain. The antigen remains unidentified. 13 Jbeta primers and 60 Vbeta primers were used for the PCR. The assay was immunoSEQ multiplex PCR, and TCRdb's table has in-frame clones only and misses some. Of 150,000 to 200,000 clones in the sample, roughly 86% were seen once. The data stem from a study of cytomegalovirus exposure and HLA in healthy donors. Study results and limitations: Later on, a genetic analysis was performed. It linked a missense variant in DCLRE1C with V- and J-gene trimming of TCR beta.

CDR1 LNHDA and CDR2 SQIVND come from the germline V gene (reference sequence). J gave up 6 bases and V 10 bases, and 18 bases lay outside the gene matches. This CDR3 contains 18 residues. Specimen: PBMCs. The source of this sequence is a woman between 18 and 30 years old in good health and CMV-seronegative. The chain joins TRBV19 to TRBJ2-1; 13 positions agree with TRBD2. The CDR3 region has the DNA TGTGCCACCCAATGGACTAGCGGGAGAAGTCTGGCTGGCAATGAGCAGTTCTTC. This sequence encodes CATQWTSGRSLAGNEQFF.